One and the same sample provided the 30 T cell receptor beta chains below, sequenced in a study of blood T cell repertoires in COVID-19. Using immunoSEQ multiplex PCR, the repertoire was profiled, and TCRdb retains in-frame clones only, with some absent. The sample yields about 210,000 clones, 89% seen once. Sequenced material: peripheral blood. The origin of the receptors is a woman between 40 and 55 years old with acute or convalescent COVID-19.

The CDR3 bases are TGTGCCAGCTCACCCACCCGGGCGGGGTACGGCAATCAGCCCCAGCATTTT. This codes for CASSPTRAGYGNQPQHF. V and J are TRBV18 and TRBJ1-5, with D unresolved. The V end was cut by 3 bases, the J end by 2 bases, with 17 bases between. The germline CDR1 and CDR2 sequences are KGHSH and LQKENI. The CDR3 contains 17 residues.

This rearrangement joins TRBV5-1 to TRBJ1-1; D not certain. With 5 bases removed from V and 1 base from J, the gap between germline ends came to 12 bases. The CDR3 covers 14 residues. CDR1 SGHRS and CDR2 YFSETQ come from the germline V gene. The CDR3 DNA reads TGCGCCAGCAGACCAACGGCAGGGAACACTGAAGCTTTCTTT. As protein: CASRPTAGNTEAFF.

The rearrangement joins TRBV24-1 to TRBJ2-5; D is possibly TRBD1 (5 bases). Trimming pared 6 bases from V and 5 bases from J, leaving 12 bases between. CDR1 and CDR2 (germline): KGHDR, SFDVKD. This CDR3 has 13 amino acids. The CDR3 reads CATSLQGSETQYF. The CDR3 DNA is TGTGCCACCAGTCTCCAGGGATCCGAGACCCAGTACTTC.

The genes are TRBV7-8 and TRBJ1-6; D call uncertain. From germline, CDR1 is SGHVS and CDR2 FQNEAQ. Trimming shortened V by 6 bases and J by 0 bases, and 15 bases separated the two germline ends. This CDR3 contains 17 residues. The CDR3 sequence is CASRLTLADSYNSPLHF. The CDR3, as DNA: TGTGCCAGCAGATTGACACTAGCGGACTCCTATAATTCACCCCTCCACTTT. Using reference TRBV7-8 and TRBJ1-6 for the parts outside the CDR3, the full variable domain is GAGVSQSPRYKVAKRGQDVALRCDPISGHVSLFWYQQALGQGPEFLTYFQNEAQLDKSGLPSDRFFAERPEGSVSTLKIQRTQQEDSAVYLCASRLTLADSYNSPLHFGNGTRLTVT.

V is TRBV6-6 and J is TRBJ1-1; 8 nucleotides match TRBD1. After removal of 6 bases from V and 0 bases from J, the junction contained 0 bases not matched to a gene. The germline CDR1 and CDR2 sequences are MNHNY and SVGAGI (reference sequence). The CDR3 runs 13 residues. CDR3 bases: TGTGCCAGCAGCAGGGGGCTGAACACTGAAGCTTTCTTT. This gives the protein CASSRGLNTEAFF.

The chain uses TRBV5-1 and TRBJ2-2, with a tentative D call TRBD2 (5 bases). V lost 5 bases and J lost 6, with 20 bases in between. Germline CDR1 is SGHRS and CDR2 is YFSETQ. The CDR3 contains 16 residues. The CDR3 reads CASSSGAGLTSGELFF. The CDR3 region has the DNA TGCGCCAGCAGTTCTGGTGCGGGCCTAACCTCCGGGGAGCTGTTTTTT.

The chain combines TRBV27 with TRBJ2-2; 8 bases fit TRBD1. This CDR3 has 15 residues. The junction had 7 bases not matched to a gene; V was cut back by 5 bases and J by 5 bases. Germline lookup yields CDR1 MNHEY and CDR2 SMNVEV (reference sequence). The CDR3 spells CASSNFRDRTGELFF. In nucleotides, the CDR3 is TGTGCCAGCAGTAACTTCAGGGACAGGACCGGGGAGCTGTTTTTT.

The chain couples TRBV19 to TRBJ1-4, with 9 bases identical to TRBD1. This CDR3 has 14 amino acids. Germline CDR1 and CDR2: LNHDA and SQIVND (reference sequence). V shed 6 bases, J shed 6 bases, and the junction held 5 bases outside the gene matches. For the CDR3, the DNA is TGTGCCAGTAGCCTGACAGGGGGTGATGAAAAACTGTTTTTT. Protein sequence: CASSLTGGDEKLFF.

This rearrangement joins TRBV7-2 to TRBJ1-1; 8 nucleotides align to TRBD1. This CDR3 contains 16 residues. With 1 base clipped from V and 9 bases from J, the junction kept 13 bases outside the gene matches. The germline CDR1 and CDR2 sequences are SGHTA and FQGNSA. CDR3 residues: CASSLVQGRQGSKAFF. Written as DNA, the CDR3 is TGTGCCAGCAGCTTAGTTCAGGGGCGACAGGGGAGCAAAGCTTTCTTT.

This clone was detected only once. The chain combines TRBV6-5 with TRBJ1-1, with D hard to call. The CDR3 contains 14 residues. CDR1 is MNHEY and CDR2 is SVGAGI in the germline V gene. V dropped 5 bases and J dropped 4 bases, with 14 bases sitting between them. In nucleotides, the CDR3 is TGTGCCAGCAGTCTCGAAAGCGGGAGCACTGAAGCTTTCTTT. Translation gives CASSLESGSTEAFF.

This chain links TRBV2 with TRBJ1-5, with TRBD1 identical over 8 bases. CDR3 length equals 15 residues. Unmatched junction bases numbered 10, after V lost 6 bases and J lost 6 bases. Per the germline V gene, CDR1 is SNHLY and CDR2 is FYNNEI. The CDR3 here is CASRNQGAQTQPQHF. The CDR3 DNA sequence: TGTGCCAGCAGAAACCAGGGGGCGCAAACTCAGCCCCAGCATTTT.

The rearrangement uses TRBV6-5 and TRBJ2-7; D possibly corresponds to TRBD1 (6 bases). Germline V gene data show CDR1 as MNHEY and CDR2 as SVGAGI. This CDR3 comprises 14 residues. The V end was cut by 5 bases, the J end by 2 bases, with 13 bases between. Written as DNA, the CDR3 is TGTGCCAGCAGTCAACAGGGTACGACCTACGAGCAGTACGTC. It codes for CASSQQGTTYEQYV.

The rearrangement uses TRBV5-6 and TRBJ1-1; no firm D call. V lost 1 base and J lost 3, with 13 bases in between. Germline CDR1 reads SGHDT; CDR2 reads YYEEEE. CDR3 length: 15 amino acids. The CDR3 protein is CASSLFEVRDTEAFF. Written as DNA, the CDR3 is TGTGCCAGCAGCTTGTTCGAGGTTCGGGACACTGAAGCTTTCTTT.

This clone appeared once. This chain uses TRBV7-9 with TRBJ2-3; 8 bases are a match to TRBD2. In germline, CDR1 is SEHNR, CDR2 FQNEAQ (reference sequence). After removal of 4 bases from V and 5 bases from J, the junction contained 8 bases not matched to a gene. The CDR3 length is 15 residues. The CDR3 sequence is CASSYLAGPGDTQYF. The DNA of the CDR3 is TGTGCCAGCAGCTATTTAGCGGGGCCAGGAGATACGCAGTATTTT.

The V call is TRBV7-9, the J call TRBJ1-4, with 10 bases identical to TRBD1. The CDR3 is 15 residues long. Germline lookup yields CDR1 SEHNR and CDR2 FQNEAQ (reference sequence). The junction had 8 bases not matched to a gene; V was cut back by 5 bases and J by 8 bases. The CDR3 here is CASSLEGTGVEKLFF. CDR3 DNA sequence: TGTGCCAGCAGCCTAGAGGGGACAGGGGTCGAAAAACTGTTTTTT.

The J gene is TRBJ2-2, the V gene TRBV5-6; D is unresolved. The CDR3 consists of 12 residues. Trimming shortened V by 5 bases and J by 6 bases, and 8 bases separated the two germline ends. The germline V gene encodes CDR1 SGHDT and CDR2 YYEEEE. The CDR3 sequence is CASRRPPGELFF. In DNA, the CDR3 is TGTGCCAGCAGGAGGCCTCCCGGGGAGCTGTTTTTT.

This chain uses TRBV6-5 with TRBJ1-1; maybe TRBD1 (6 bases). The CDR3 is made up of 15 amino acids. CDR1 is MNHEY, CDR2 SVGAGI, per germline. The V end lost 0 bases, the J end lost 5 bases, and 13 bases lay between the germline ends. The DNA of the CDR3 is TGTGCCAGCAGTTACTCTGGGGGGGCTGGGACTGAAGCTTTCTTT. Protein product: CASSYSGGAGTEAFF.

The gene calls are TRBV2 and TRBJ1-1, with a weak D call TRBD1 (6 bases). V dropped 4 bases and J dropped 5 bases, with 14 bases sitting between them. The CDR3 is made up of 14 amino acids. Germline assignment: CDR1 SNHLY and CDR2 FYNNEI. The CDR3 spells CASSVQGVRTEAFF. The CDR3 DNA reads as TGTGCCAGCAGTGTACAGGGTGTTAGGACTGAAGCTTTCTTT.

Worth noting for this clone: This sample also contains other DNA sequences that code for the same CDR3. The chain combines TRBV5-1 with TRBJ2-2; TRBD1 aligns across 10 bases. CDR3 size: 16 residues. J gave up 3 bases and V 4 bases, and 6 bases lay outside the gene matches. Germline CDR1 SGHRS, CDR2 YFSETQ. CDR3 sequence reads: CASSPPGTGDTGELFF. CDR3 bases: TGCGCCAGCAGCCCTCCCGGGACAGGGGACACCGGGGAGCTGTTTTTT.

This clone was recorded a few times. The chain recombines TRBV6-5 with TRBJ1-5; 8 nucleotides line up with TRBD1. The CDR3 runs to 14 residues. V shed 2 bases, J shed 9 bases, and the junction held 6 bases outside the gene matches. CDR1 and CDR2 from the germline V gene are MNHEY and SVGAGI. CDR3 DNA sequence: TGTGCCAGCAGTTACAGCAGGGGGCGCGGGCCCCAGCATTTT. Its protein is CASSYSRGRGPQHF.

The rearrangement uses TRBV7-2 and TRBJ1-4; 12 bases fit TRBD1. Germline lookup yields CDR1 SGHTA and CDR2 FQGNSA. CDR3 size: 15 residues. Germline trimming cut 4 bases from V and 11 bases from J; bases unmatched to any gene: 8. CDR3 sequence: CASSSPGQGARKLFF. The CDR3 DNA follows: TGTGCCAGCAGCTCCCCGGGACAGGGGGCGCGGAAACTGTTTTTT.

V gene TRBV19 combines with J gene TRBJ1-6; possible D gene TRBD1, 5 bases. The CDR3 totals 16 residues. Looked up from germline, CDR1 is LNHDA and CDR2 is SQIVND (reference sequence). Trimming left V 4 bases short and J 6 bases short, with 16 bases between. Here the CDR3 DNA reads TGTGCCAGTAGTACCGACCGGGGACTGGGTAATTCACCCCTCCACTTT. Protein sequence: CASSTDRGLGNSPLHF.

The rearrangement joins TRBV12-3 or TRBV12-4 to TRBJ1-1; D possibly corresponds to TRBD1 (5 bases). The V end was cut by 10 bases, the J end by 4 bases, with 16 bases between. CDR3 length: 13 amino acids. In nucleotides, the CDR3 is TGTGCCATCACAAGGGGATCCGGCACTGAAGCTTTCTTT. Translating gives CAITRGSGTEAFF.

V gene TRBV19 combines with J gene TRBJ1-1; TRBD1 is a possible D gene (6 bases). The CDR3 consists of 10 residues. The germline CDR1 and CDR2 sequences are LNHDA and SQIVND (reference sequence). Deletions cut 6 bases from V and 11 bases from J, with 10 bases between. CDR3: CASRGGAAFF. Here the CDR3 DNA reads TGTGCCAGTAGGGGGGGGGCGGCTTTCTTT.

The CDR3 nucleotides are TGTGCCAGCAGCTTACGGGGAGGGGGGACTAGGGATTCACCCCTCCACTTT. Translation gives CASSLRGGGTRDSPLHF. V and J are TRBV13 and TRBJ1-6; weak D call: TRBD1 (6 bases). Germline V CDR1 and CDR2: PRHDT, FYEKMQ (reference sequence). V dropped 2 bases and J dropped 8 bases, with 19 bases sitting between them. This CDR3 region has 17 residues. The whole variable domain, filled in from reference TRBV13 and TRBJ1-6, reads AAGVIQSPRHLIKEKRETATLKCYPIPRHDTVYWYQQGPGQDPQFLISFYEKMQSDKGSIPDRFSAQQFSDYHSELNMSSLELGDSALYFCASSLRGGGTRDSPLHFGNGTRLTVT.

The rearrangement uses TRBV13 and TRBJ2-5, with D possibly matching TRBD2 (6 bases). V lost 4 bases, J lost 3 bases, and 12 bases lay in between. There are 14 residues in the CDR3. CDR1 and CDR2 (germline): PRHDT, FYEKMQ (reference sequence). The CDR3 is CASSSGLAKETQYF. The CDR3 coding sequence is TGTGCCAGCAGCTCGGGACTGGCAAAAGAGACCCAGTACTTC.

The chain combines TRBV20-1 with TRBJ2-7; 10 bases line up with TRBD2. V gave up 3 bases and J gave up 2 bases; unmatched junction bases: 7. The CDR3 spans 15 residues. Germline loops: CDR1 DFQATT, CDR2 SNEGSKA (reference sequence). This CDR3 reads CSASNSGGPPYEQYV. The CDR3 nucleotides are TGCAGTGCTAGTAATAGCGGGGGGCCTCCCTACGAGCAGTACGTC.

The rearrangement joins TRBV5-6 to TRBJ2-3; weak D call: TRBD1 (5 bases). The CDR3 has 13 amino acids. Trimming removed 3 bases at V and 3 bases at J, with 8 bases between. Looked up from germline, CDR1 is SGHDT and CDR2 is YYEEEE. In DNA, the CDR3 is TGTGCCAGCAGCTCAGGGTCGACAGATACGCAGTATTTT. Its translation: CASSSGSTDTQYF.

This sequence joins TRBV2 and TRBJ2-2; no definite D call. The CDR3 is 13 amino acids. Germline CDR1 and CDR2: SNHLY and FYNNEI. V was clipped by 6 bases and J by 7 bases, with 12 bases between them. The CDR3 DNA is TGTGCCAGCAGCCCGTGGCTTGGCGGGGAGCTGTTTTTT. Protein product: CASSPWLGGELFF.

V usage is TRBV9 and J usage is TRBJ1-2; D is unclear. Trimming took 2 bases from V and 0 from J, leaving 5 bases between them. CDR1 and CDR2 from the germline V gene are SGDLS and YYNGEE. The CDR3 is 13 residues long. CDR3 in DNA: TGTGCCAGCAGCGTGGGCGCTAACTATGGCTACACCTTC. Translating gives CASSVGANYGYTF. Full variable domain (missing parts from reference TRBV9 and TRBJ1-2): DSGVTQTPKHLITATGQRVTLRCSPRSGDLSVYWYQQSLDQGLQFLIQYYNGEERAKGNILERFSAQQFPDLHSELNLSSLELGDSALYFCASSVGANYGYTFGSGTRLTVV.